This TCR beta chain stems from a study of cytomegalovirus exposure and HLA in healthy donors. Notes on the study in general: High specificity and sensitivity for cytomegalovirus status were reported for the classifier.

The sample holds a few counts of this clone. As yet, its antigen is unknown. Vbeta (60) and Jbeta (13) primers were used in the PCR. TCRdb keeps only in-frame clones here, not all; method: immunoSEQ multiplex PCR. The sample lists 120,000 or so clones, 15% to 19% occurring once. CDR1 and CDR2 from the germline V gene are SNHLY and FYNNEI. After removal of 6 bases from V and 1 base from J, the junction contained 3 bases not matched to a gene. CDR3 length: 15 residues. This sequence originates from a woman between 18 and 29 years old in good health and CMV-seronegative. The chain carries TRBV2 and TRBJ2-7; TRBD2 aligns across 13 bases. Input material: PBMCs. CDR3 in DNA: TGTGCCAGCAGACCGACTAGCGGGGGGTCCTACGAGCAGTACTTC. Protein sequence: CASRPTSGGSYEQYF.